This T cell receptor beta chain appears in the sequencing data of a study of blood T cells in healthy people across ages. Study-wide results and limits: Long-lived donors carried more naive CD4+ cells and greater diversity than aged donors.

J was trimmed by 10 bases and V by 0 bases; bases with no gene match: 6. CDR1 and CDR2 (germline): SGDLS, YYNGEE. The CDR3 loop spans 13 amino acids. Alongside a J-beta primer mix, a sample-barcoded 5' primer served in a second PCR lasting about 7 to 12 cycles. TCRdb used MiXCR to reprocess the 5' RACE reads, holding one entry per CDR3 protein. The table has about 730,000 distinct CDR3 sequences, 35% to 45% seen once. This clonotype was seen only a few times. Its antigen is as yet unknown. Donors ranged from about 6 to 95 years old and were healthy Caucasians in Russia. The gene calls are TRBV9 and TRBJ1-1; 7 bases line up with TRBD1. The TCR sequence derives from a woman aged 55-70 years in good health. The source material was blood. CDR3 protein: CASSVGRTGVAFF. CDR3 coding DNA: TGTGCCAGCAGCGTAGGGAGGACAGGTGTAGCTTTCTTT. The whole variable domain, filled in from reference TRBV9 and TRBJ1-1, reads DSGVTQTPKHLITATGQRVTLRCSPRSGDLSVYWYQQSLDQGLQFLIQYYNGEERAKGNILERFSAQQFPDLHSELNLSSLELGDSALYFCASSVGRTGVAFFGQGTRLTVV.